This T cell receptor beta chain was observed in a study of blood T cell repertoires in COVID-19 (dated by TCRdb to 2018 to 2020). Concerning the study at large: Samples from collaborators originated in the United States, Italy and Spain and spanned both the acute and convalescent phases of COVID-19. The material from the prospective study consisted of cDNA or gDNA derived from T cells, B-cell-depleted T cells, or PBMCs. Subjects who had been exposed to COVID-19, were actively infected with it, or had recovered from it provided the deeply sampled blood TCRbeta repertoires that made up the dataset. The repertoires were released in a freely available public database intended as a resource for research on the immune response to SARS-CoV-2. Samples were obtained from the ongoing ImmuneRACE study (first 160 participants) and from 1,200 or so subjects provided by 6 global collaborators. The sample metadata nearly always contained a de-identified subject ID, COVID-19 status, age in years and sex. Where available, HLA class I and class II types were obtained from metadata supplied by the sample provider rather than from assay-based typing.

According to the germline V gene (reference sequence), CDR1 reads LNHDA and CDR2 reads SQIVND. The CDR3 runs 11 residues from the cysteine to the phenylalanine. Only the CDR3 DNA stays, 33 bases, in frame from base 1. The V and J ends are trimmed by 4 bases and 6 bases, leaving 3 bases between them. One collaborating source in Seattle enrolled patients during active infection and followed them longitudinally through the course of disease. Each collaborating institution followed its own protocols to collect whole blood in K2EDTA tubes. For TCRbeta analysis, collaborators shipped samples in one of three forms: frozen whole blood, isolated PBMCs, or DNA extracted from either of those sample types. The paper's findings and limits, for the study overall: Clinical and demographic metadata were provided uncurated, with the amount varying by source and participant.

TCRbeta CDR3 regions were amplified from genomic DNA by means of the immunoSEQ Assay, a bias-controlled multiplex PCR. In the original analysis: The number of nucleated cells in each sample was estimated by amplification of reference gene primers within the assay. Sequence reads were collapsed and filtered to measure the absolute abundance of every unique TCRbeta CDR3 rearrangement. For each sample, productive Simpson clonality was calculated as the square root of Simpson's diversity index across productive rearrangements. Not all clones reach the TCRdb copy of this immuneACCESS table, which keeps in-frame sequences only. Checked studies attribute under half of the gap to unresolved V genes and leave the rest unexplained. From that table come the V and J calls and clone size; the DNA was used to work out D and trimming. Present in this sample are under 150,000 clones, more than 90% of which were seen just once. Jointly, the top ten make up 4% to 5% of the sample.

Details on this clone: The antigen this receptor binds is unknown. Qualities for individual bases were not recorded, and no much larger clone is one base off.

The receptor was isolated from a man aged 55 to 69 with COVID-19, enrolled during active disease. The source material was peripheral blood. The sequence links TRBV19 to TRBJ2-2, with no confident D gene call. At the DNA level, the sequence is TGTGCCAGTAGTAGGCCCGGGGAGCTGTTTTTT. This sequence encodes CASSRPGELFF. The entire variable domain, with the stretches around the CDR3 drawn from the reference TRBV19 and TRBJ2-2 proteins, is DGGITQSPKYLFRKEGQNVTLSCEQNLNHDAMYWYRQDPGQGLRLIYYSQIVNDFQKGDIAEGYSVSREKKESFPLTVTSAQKNPTAFYLCASSRPGELFFGEGSRLTVL.